Here is one T cell receptor beta chain with its context. The junction shows a germline mismatch at one end, possibly a read error. The data belong to a study of blood T cells in healthy people across ages. Primers used in a second PCR of roughly 6 to 11 cycles were a sample-barcoded 5' primer and a J-beta primer mix. A 12-random-nucleotide template-switch adaptor tagged each cDNA molecule. MiXCR, run by TCRdb on the 5' RACE reads, gives a single entry per CDR3 protein. Among about 1 million distinct CDR3 sequences listed, around 43% were seen once. In germline, CDR1 is SGHAT, CDR2 FQNNGV. This CDR3 is 12 amino acids long.

V and J are TRBV11-2 and TRBJ2-7; D is uncertain. TRBJ2-5 matches the DNA end more closely, so the J call is doubtful. Input material: blood. This TCR was sampled from a woman in her sixties or seventies in good health. CDR3 amino acids: CVSSLASETQYF. The CDR3 nucleotides read TGTGTCAGCAGCTTGGCGTCGGAGACCCAGTACTTC.